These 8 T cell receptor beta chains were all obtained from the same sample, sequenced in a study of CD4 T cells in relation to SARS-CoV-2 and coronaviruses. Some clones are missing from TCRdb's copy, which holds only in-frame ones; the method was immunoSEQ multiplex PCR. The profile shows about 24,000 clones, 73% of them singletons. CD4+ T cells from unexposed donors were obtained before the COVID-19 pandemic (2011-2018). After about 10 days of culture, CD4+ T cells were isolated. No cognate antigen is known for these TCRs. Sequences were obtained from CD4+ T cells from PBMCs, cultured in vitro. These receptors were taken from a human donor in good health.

The CDR3 loop is CASSPDQGVGNTIYF. CDR3 sequence (DNA): TGTGCCAGTAGTCCTGATCAGGGGGTCGGAAACACCATATATTTT. The chain employs TRBV19 and TRBJ1-3, with 7 bases fitting TRBD1. The CDR3 covers 15 residues. Germline lookup yields CDR1 LNHDA and CDR2 SQIVND (reference sequence). After removal of 5 bases from V and 4 bases from J, the junction contained 8 bases not matched to a gene. The whole variable domain, filled in from reference TRBV19 and TRBJ1-3, reads DGGITQSPKYLFRKEGQNVTLSCEQNLNHDAMYWYRQDPGQGLRLIYYSQIVNDFQKGDIAEGYSVSREKKESFPLTVTSAQKNPTAFYLCASSPDQGVGNTIYFGEGSWLTVV.

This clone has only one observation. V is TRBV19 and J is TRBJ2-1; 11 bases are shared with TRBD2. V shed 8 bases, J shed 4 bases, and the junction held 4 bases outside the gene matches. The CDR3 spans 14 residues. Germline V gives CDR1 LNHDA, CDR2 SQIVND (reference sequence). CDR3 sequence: CASQLAGGYNEQFF. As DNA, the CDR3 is TGTGCCAGTCAGCTAGCGGGAGGATACAATGAGCAGTTCTTC.

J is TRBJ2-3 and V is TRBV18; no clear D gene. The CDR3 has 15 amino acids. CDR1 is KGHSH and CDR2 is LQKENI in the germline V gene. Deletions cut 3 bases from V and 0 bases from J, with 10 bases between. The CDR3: CASSPQDASTDTQYF. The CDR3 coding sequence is TGTGCCAGCTCACCCCAGGATGCTAGCACAGATACGCAGTATTTT.

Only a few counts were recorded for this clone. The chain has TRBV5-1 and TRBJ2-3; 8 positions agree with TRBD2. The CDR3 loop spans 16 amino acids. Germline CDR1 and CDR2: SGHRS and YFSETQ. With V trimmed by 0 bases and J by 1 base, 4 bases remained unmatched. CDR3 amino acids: CASSLEFSGGTDTQYF. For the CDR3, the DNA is TGCGCCAGCAGCTTGGAATTTAGCGGGGGCACAGATACGCAGTATTTT.

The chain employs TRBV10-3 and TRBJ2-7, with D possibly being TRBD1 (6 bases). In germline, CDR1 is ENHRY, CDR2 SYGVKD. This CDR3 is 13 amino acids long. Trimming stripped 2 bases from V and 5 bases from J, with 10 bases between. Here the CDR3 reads CAISEGRGDEQYF. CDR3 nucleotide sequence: TGTGCCATCAGTGAGGGCAGGGGAGACGAGCAGTACTTC.

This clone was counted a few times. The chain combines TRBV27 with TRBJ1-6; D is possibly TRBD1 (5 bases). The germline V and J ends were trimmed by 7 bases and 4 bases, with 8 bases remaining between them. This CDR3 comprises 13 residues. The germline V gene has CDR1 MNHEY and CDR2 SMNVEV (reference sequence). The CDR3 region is CASKTAYNSPLHF. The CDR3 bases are TGTGCCAGCAAGACAGCTTATAATTCACCCCTCCACTTT.

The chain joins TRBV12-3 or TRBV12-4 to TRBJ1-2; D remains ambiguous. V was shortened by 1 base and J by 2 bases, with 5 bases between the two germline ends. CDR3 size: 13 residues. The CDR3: CASSLGENYGYTF. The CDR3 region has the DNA TGTGCCAGCAGTTTAGGGGAGAACTATGGCTACACCTTC.

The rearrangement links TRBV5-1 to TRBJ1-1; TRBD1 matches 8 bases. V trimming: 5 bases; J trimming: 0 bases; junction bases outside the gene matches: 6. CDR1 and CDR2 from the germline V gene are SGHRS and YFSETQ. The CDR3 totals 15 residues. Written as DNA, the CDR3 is TGCGCCAGCAGACTACAGGGGGAGGTGAACACTGAAGCTTTCTTT. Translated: CASRLQGEVNTEAFF.